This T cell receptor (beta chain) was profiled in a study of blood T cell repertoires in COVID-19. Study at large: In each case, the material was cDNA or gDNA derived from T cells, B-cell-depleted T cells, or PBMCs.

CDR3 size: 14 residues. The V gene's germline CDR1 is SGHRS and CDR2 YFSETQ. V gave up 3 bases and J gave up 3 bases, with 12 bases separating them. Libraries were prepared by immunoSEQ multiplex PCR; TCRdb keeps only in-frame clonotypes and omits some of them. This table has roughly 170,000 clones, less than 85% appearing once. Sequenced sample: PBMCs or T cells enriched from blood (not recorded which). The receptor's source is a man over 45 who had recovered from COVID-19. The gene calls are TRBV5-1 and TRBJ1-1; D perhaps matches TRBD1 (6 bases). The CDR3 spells CASSSREGDTEAFF. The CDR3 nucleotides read TGCGCCAGCAGCTCCAGGGAGGGGGACACTGAAGCTTTCTTT.